Listed below are T cell receptor beta chains from one sample, sequenced in a study of blood T cell repertoires in COVID-19. Profiling relied on immunoSEQ multiplex PCR, and the TCRdb table lists in-frame clones only, not all of them. The sample carries under 75,000 clones, 90% recorded once. Sequenced: peripheral blood. These receptor sequences come from a man in his 60s with active COVID-19. CDR3s include the opening cysteine and the closing phenylalanine or tryptophan. The D gene is left open where the match is weak.

j_call v_call d_call cdr3_aa
TRBJ2-1 TRBV4-1 TRBD2 CASSLSTSGTYNEQFF
TRBJ1-4 TRBV7-9 TRBD1 CASSWGDRGGEKLFF
TRBJ1-2 TRBV6-6 TRBD1 CASRRPGGLGDGYTF
TRBJ2-5 TRBV14 TRBD1 CASSQGRQGIWETQYF
TRBJ1-2 TRBV14 NA CASSQDYSYGYTF
TRBJ1-1 TRBV30 NA CACSRGEAFF
TRBJ2-1 TRBV24-1 TRBD2 CATAGTSESSSYNEQFF
TRBJ2-7 TRBV7-8 TRBD1 CASSLAGGQGPYEQYF
TRBJ2-2 TRBV11-2 TRBD1 CASSFGQGGSGELFF
TRBJ2-1 TRBV7-7 TRBD2 CASSLGSGSTNEQFF
TRBJ2-7 TRBV5-1 TRBD1 CASSLGPGQGSYEQYF
TRBJ2-7 TRBV28 TRBD2 CASSFVAGGYEQYF
TRBJ2-2 TRBV4-1 NA CASSQGADGELFF
TRBJ1-5 TRBV7-6 TRBD1 CASSSTGVGKPQHF
TRBJ1-1 TRBV9 NA CASSGTTVGNTEAFF
TRBJ1-4 TRBV28 NA CASSFRVVRGVMANEKLFF
TRBJ2-5 TRBV23-1 TRBD1 CASNTPVDRGLETQYF
TRBJ2-1 TRBV5-4 TRBD1 CASSPGRGPYNEQFF
TRBJ1-4 TRBV28 NA CASSNEGVRKLFF
TRBJ1-4 TRBV27 NA CASGARTGFNEKLFF
TRBJ2-7 TRBV30 TRBD1 CAWSTMSGTGVKQYF
TRBJ1-1 TRBV7-9 NA CASTFFGGDTEAFF
TRBJ2-7 TRBV5-6 TRBD2 CASSAGLAGASAYEQYF
TRBJ2-1 TRBV12-5 NA CASGLETSTDEQFF
TRBJ2-1 TRBV6-2/TRBV6-3 NA CASSPTSFYNEQFF
TRBJ2-3 TRBV4-3 NA CASSQVAAVGADTQYF
TRBJ2-2 TRBV7-2 NA CASSLSVQTSTYTGELFF
TRBJ1-2 TRBV7-2 NA CASSLGEGDAYGYTF
TRBJ2-3 TRBV10-3 NA CAISDPGEVADTQYF
TRBJ2-3 TRBV15 TRBD2 CATSREAGAFTDTQYF
TRBJ1-6 TRBV10-3 TRBD1 CAISVASGQGNSPLHF
TRBJ2-7 TRBV9 TRBD2 CASSVGGRASGEQYF
TRBJ2-2 TRBV9 TRBD2 CASSQLAGGFRELFF
TRBJ1-4 TRBV28 NA CASSWDGTSTNEKLFF
TRBJ2-5 TRBV5-6 NA CASSEGWETQYF
TRBJ2-3 TRBV24-1 NA CATSASQNTDTQYF
TRBJ1-1 TRBV5-4 TRBD1 CASSYPQGLGNTEAFF
TRBJ1-3 TRBV28 NA CASSFRGNTIYF
TRBJ2-2 TRBV28 NA CASNGGAGNTGELFF
TRBJ2-5 TRBV10-3 TRBD2 CAISEQRGGLLETQYF
TRBJ2-5 TRBV5-1 NA CASSAAAQETQYF
TRBJ2-7 TRBV14 NA CASSQGMVYEQYF
TRBJ2-1 TRBV9 TRBD2 CASSVGATSGNNEQFF
TRBJ1-2 TRBV6-5 NA CASSFRPPNGGYTF
TRBJ1-1 TRBV27 NA CASGRYRAPSATEAFF
TRBJ2-4 TRBV18 TRBD1 CASSPLGTGSKNIQYF
TRBJ2-1 TRBV4-2 TRBD2 CASSQLLAVSSYNEQFF
TRBJ2-5 TRBV5-1 TRBD1 CASSLEGTGWGQETQYF
TRBJ2-7 TRBV28 TRBD1 CASRPGQGAYEQYF
TRBJ1-5 TRBV28 NA CASSLLNRYSNQPQHF
TRBJ2-3 TRBV3-1/TRBV3-2 TRBD1 CASSFETGADTQYF
TRBJ2-5 TRBV11-1 TRBD1 CASRPQGGIQETQYF
TRBJ1-2 TRBV6-5 TRBD1 CASSRDRASNYGYTF
TRBJ2-2 TRBV6-6 NA CASRAGSTGELFF